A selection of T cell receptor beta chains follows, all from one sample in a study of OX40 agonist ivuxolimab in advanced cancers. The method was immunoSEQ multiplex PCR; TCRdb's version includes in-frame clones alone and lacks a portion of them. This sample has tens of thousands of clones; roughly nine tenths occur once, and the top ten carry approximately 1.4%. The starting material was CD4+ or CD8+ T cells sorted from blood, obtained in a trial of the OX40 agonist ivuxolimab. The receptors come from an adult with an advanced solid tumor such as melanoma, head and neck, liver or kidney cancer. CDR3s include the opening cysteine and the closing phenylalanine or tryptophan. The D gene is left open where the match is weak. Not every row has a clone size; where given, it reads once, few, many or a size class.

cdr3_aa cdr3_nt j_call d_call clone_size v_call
CASTLNPQGETQYF TGTGCCAGCACTTTAAATCCGCAGGGCGAGACCCAGTACTTC TRBJ2-5 . . TRBV6-1
CASSYSVVRNEQYF TGTGCCAGCAGTTACTCAGTGGTCCGGAACGAGCAGTACTTC TRBJ2-7 . . TRBV6-5
CASSQTGDIMTYNEQFF TGCGCCAGCAGCCAGACCGGGGACATAATGACCTACAATGAGCAGTTCTTC TRBJ2-1 . once TRBV4-1
CASSWDLRGTGELFF TGTGCCAGCAGCTGGGACCTAAGAGGGACCGGGGAGCTGTTTTTT TRBJ2-2 . . TRBV7-2
CASSQRNEQFF TGCGCCAGCAGCCAACGGAATGAGCAGTTCTTC TRBJ2-1 . . TRBV4-3
CASRNDRGLNYGYTF TGTGCCAGTAGGAACGACAGGGGCCTTAACTATGGCTACACCTTC TRBJ1-2 TRBD1 . TRBV19
CASSLGPRTGTDTQYF TGTGCCAGCAGCTTAGGGCCGAGGACCGGCACAGATACGCAGTATTTT TRBJ2-3 . . TRBV7-2
CASQQAGGVPDTQYF TGTGCCAGTCAACAGGCAGGGGGTGTACCAGATACGCAGTATTTT TRBJ2-3 TRBD1 . TRBV7-8
CASSGGLAGGVEQFF TGTGCCAGTAGTGGGGGGTTAGCGGGAGGGGTTGAGCAGTTCTTC TRBJ2-1 TRBD2 . TRBV19
CAWSSGVEGYNEQFF TGTGCCTGGAGCTCAGGGGTCGAGGGGTACAATGAGCAGTTCTTC TRBJ2-1 . . TRBV30
CASSVGTQETQYF TGTGCCAGCAGCGTGGGGACTCAAGAGACCCAGTACTTC TRBJ2-5 . . TRBV9
CASSGGAAGGDEQFF TGTGCCAGCAGCGGCGGGGCAGCGGGGGGTGATGAGCAGTTCTTC TRBJ2-1 TRBD2 . TRBV9
CASSSPNTDTQYF TGTGCCAGCAGCTCCCCAAACACAGATACGCAGTATTTT TRBJ2-3 . once TRBV7-2
CASSYGRGRRNSPLHF TGTGCCAGCAGTTACGGCAGGGGACGTCGCAATTCACCCCTCCACTTT TRBJ1-6 . . TRBV6-5
CASRSEIAGAREQYF TGTGCCAGCAGGTCCGAGATTGCGGGAGCGCGGGAGCAGTACTTC TRBJ2-7 TRBD2 . TRBV5-4
CASTATGAREQYF TGTGCCAGCACGGCGACAGGAGCGAGAGAGCAGTACTTC TRBJ2-7 . . TRBV6-6
CASSLGTIQSGRGEETQYF TGTGCCAGCAGCTTGGGTACCATTCAAAGCGGGAGGGGGGAAGAGACCCAGTACTTC TRBJ2-5 TRBD2 . TRBV5-5
CASSLDAGAYEQYF TGTGCCAGCAGCTTAGATGCCGGGGCCTACGAGCAGTACTTC TRBJ2-7 . . TRBV7-2
CASSSLSRQGVYTGELFF TGTGCCAGCAGCTCATTATCTAGACAGGGGGTGTACACCGGGGAGCTGTTTTTT TRBJ2-2 TRBD1 . TRBV11-2
CASSISGANVLTF TGTGCCAGCAGTATCTCTGGGGCCAACGTCCTGACTTTC TRBJ2-6 . . TRBV28
CASSGTGGRGLEAFF TGTGCCAGCAGCGGAACGGGTGGCAGGGGGCTAGAAGCTTTCTTT TRBJ1-1 TRBD1 . TRBV7-9
CASSQIGGGAVLTMLCYTF TGTGCCAGCAGCCAGATAGGTGGAGGGGCCGTATTAACTATGTTGTGCTACACCTTC TRBJ1-2 . . TRBV7-3
CATSSLSGRWYNSPLHF TGTGCCACCAGCAGTCTTTCGGGCAGGTGGTATAATTCACCCCTCCACTTT TRBJ1-6 . . TRBV15
CAWKAGGIEKLFF TGTGCCTGGAAGGCGGGAGGGATTGAAAAACTGTTTTTT TRBJ1-4 . . TRBV30
CASSLAQGAAGGYTF TGTGCCAGCAGCTTGGCGCAGGGGGCGGCAGGCGGCTACACCTTC TRBJ1-2 TRBD1 . TRBV7-9
CASSAEGTQYF TGTGCCAGCAGTGCCGAAGGTACGCAGTATTTT TRBJ2-3 . . TRBV6-6
CASRSDRDRDQPQHF TGTGCCAGCAGGTCCGACCGGGACAGAGATCAGCCCCAGCATTTT TRBJ1-5 TRBD1 . TRBV6-6
CASRPLGGWDTGELFF TGTGCCAGTAGGCCGCTGGGGGGCTGGGACACCGGGGAGCTGTTTTTT TRBJ2-2 . . TRBV19
CASTPSNRGSQPQHF TGCGCCAGCACCCCCTCCAACAGGGGAAGTCAGCCCCAGCATTTT TRBJ1-5 TRBD1 few TRBV10-2
CASSDLESYEQYF TGTGCCAGCAGTGACCTCGAGTCCTACGAGCAGTACTTC TRBJ2-7 . . TRBV6-1
CASGLGGAHNEQFF TGTGCCAGCGGCCTAGGGGGTGCCCACAATGAGCAGTTCTTC TRBJ2-1 . . TRBV11-3
CASSLGRGLAEAFF TGTGCCAGCAGTCTGGGACGGGGGCTGGCTGAAGCTTTCTTT TRBJ1-1 . . TRBV6-5
CASSVAPRQGYGYTF TGTGCCAGCAGCGTAGCCCCCCGACAGGGCTATGGCTACACCTTC TRBJ1-2 TRBD1 . TRBV9
CASRTGASYEQYF TGTGCCAGCAGGACAGGGGCCTCCTACGAGCAGTACTTC TRBJ2-7 TRBD1 . TRBV6-5
CASSSKTGGSNQPQHF TGTGCCAGCTCCTCGAAGACAGGCGGTAGCAATCAGCCCCAGCATTTT TRBJ1-5 . once TRBV2
CSASDRAEAFF TGCAGCGCCTCCGACAGGGCTGAAGCTTTCTTT TRBJ1-1 TRBD1 few TRBV29-1
CASTNSGGSSYEQYF TGTGCCAGCACCAATTCGGGGGGGAGCTCCTACGAGCAGTACTTC TRBJ2-7 TRBD2 once TRBV19
CASSAGQPASGNTIYF TGTGCCAGCAGTGCTGGACAGCCGGCCTCTGGAAACACCATATATTTT TRBJ1-3 . . TRBV6-1
CASSLEASVTGELFF TGTGCCAGCAGCTTAGAGGCTAGCGTTACCGGGGAGCTGTTTTTT TRBJ2-2 . . TRBV7-2
CASSPMTGTRRGEQYF TGCGCCAGCAGCCCTATGACCGGGACCCGGCGGGGGGAGCAGTACTTC TRBJ2-7 TRBD2 . TRBV5-1
CASSPGETSEAFF TGTGCCAGCAGTCCCGGAGAAACCTCTGAAGCTTTCTTT TRBJ1-1 . . TRBV6-6
CASSLLTEDQPQHF TGTGCCAGCTCACTATTAACAGAGGATCAGCCCCAGCATTTT TRBJ1-5 . . TRBV18
CASGTRRTATNEKLFF TGTGCCAGCGGAACCCGGAGGACAGCAACTAATGAAAAACTGTTTTTT TRBJ1-4 . . TRBV28
CASSQSSRTEGGYTF TGTGCCAGCAGCCAATCGTCCCGGACAGAAGGAGGCTACACCTTC TRBJ1-2 . . TRBV7-3
CASRSGGAGYNEQFF TGTGCCAGTAGAAGCGGGGGGGCCGGGTACAATGAGCAGTTCTTC TRBJ2-1 TRBD2 . TRBV19
CASMVEQGFGNQPQHF TGTGCCAGTATGGTAGAACAGGGGTTTGGCAATCAGCCCCAGCATTTT TRBJ1-5 TRBD1 . TRBV19
CASSPLGQGTDTQYF TGTGCCAGCTCACCATTGGGACAGGGCACAGATACGCAGTATTTT TRBJ2-3 TRBD1 . TRBV18
CASSPAGGTYNEQFF TGTGCCAGCTCACCAGCGGGGGGCACCTACAATGAGCAGTTCTTC TRBJ2-1 TRBD2 once TRBV18
CASSFVDSNYGYTF TGCGCCAGCAGCTTCGTGGACAGCAACTATGGCTACACCTTC TRBJ1-2 . . TRBV5-1
CASSSYFRTSGSYEQYF TGTGCCAGCAGCTCGTACTTCAGGACTAGCGGGAGCTACGAGCAGTACTTC TRBJ2-7 TRBD2 . TRBV7-2
CASSSQGAMKNYGYTF TGTGCCAGCAGCAGCCAGGGGGCGATGAAGAACTATGGCTACACCTTC TRBJ1-2 TRBD1 . TRBV14
CASRRQGGDEQYF TGTGCCAGCCGGAGACAGGGTGGCGACGAGCAGTACTTC TRBJ2-7 TRBD1 . TRBV27
CASSAGQDGRAFF TGTGCCAGCAGCGCCGGACAGGACGGGAGGGCTTTCTTT TRBJ1-1 TRBD1 . TRBV5-4